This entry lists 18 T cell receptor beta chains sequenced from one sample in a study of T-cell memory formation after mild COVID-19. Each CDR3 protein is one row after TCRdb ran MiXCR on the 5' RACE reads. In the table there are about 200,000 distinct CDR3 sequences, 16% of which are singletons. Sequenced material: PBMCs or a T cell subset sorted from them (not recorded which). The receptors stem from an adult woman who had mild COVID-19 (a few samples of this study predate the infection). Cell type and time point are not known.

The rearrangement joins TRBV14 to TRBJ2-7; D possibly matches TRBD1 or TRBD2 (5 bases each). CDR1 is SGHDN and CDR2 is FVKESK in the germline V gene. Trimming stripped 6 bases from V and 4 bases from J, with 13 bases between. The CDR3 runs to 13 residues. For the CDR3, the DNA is TGTGCCAGCAGATGGTCTGGGGGATACGAGCAGTACTTC. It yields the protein CASRWSGGYEQYF.

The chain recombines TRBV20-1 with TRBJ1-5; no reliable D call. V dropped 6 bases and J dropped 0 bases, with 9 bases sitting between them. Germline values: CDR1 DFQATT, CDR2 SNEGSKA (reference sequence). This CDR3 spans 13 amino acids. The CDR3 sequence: CSARTYSNQPQHF. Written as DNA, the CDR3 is TGCAGTGCCAGAACCTATAGCAATCAGCCCCAGCATTTT.

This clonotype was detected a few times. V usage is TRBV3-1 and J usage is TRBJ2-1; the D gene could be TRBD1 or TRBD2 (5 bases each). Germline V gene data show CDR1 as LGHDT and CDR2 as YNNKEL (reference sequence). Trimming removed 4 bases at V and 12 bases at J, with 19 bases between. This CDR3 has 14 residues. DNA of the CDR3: TGTGCCAGCAGCCCGTCCCGGGACGCGGTCGGGCAGTTCTTC. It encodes CASSPSRDAVGQFF.

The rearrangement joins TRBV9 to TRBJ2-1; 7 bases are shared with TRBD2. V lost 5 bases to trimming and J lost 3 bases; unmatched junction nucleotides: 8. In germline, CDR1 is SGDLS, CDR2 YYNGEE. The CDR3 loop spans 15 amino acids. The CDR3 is CASREGLADYNEQFF. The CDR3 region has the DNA TGTGCCAGCAGAGAGGGGCTAGCGGACTACAATGAGCAGTTCTTC.

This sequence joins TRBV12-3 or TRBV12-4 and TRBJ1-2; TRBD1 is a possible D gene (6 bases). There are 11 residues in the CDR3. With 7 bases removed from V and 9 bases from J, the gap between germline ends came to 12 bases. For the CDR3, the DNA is TGTGCCAGCACAACTGACAGGAGCTACACCTTC. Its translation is CASTTDRSYTF.

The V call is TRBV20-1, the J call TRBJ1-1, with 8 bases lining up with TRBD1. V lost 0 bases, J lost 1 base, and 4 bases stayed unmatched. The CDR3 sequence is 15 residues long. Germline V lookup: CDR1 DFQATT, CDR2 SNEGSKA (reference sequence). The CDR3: CSARDLGQGNTEAFF. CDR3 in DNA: TGCAGTGCTAGAGATCTCGGACAGGGGAACACTGAAGCTTTCTTT.

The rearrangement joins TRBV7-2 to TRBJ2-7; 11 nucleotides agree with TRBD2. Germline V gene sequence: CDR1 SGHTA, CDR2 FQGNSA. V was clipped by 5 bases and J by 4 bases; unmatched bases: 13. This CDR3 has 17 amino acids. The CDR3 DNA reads TGTGCCAGCAGCCGAGGGGCCGTAGCGGGGGGGTGGTACGAGCAGTACTTC. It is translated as CASSRGAVAGGWYEQYF.

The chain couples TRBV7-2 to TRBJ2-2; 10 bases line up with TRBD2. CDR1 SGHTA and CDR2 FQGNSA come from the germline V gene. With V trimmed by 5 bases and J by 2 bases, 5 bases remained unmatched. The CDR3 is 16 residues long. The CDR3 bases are TGTGCCAGCAGCCTCGGACTAGCGGTAAACACCGGGGAGCTGTTTTTT. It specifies CASSLGLAVNTGELFF.

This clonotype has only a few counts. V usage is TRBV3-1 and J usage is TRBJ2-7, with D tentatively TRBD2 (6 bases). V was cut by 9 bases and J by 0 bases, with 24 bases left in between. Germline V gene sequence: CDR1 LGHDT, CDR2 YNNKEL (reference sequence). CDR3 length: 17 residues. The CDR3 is CASPGTSKTLNSYEQYF. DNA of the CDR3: TGTGCCAGTCCCGGGACTTCCAAGACCTTGAACTCCTACGAGCAGTACTTC.

The CDR3, as DNA: TGTGCCAGCAGGTCACCTGCAACTAATGAAAAACTGTTTTTT. Amino acid sequence: CASRSPATNEKLFF. This chain uses TRBV2 with TRBJ1-4; D is ambiguous. CDR3 size: 14 residues. Germline V gene sequence: CDR1 SNHLY, CDR2 FYNNEI. V dropped 6 bases and J dropped 0 bases, with 8 bases sitting between them.

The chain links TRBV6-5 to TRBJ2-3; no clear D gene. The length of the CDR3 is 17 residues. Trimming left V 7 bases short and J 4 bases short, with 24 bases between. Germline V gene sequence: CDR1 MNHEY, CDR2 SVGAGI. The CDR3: CASTNDNPKLGADTQYF. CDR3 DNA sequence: TGTGCCAGCACGAACGATAACCCTAAACTTGGGGCAGATACGCAGTATTTT.

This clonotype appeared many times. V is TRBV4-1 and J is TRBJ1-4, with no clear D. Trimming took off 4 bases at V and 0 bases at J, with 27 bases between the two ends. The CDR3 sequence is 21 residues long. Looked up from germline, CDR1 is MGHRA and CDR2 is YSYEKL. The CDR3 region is CASSRGQTVNSRITTNEKLFF. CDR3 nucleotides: TGCGCCAGCAGCCGAGGCCAAACCGTAAACTCGAGAATTACAACTAATGAAAAACTGTTTTTT.

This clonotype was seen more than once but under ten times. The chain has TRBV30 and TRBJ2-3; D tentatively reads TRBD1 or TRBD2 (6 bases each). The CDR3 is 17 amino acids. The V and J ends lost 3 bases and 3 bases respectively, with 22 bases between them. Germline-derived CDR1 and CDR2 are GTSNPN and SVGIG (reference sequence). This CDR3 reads CAWRWPLGGGSTDTQYF. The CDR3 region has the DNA TGTGCCTGGAGGTGGCCCTTGGGGGGCGGTAGTACAGATACGCAGTATTTT.

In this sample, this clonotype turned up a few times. This chain's CDR3 is CASSPNRGSEQYF. The CDR3 bases are TGTGCCAGCTCACCCAACAGGGGATCCGAGCAGTACTTC. The chain carries TRBV18 and TRBJ2-7, with 7 bases that match TRBD1. V trimming: 3 bases; J trimming: 6 bases; junction bases outside the gene matches: 5. The CDR3 contains 13 residues. CDR1 is KGHSH, CDR2 LQKENI, per germline.

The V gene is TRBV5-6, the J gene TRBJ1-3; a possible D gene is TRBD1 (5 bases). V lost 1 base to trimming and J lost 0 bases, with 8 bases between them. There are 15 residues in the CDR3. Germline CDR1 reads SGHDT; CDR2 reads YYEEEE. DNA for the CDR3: TGTGCCAGCAGCTTGTACAGGCTCTCTGGAAACACCATATATTTT. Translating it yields CASSLYRLSGNTIYF.

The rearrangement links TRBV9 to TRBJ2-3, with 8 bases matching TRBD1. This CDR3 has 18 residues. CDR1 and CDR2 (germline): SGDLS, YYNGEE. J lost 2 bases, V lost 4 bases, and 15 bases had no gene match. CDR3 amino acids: CASSPLWTGTQDTDTQYF. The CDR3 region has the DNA TGTGCCAGCAGCCCCCTTTGGACAGGGACACAGGACACAGATACGCAGTATTTT. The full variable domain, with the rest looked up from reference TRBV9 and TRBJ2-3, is DSGVTQTPKHLITATGQRVTLRCSPRSGDLSVYWYQQSLDQGLQFLIQYYNGEERAKGNILERFSAQQFPDLHSELNLSSLELGDSALYFCASSPLWTGTQDTDTQYFGPGTRLTVL.

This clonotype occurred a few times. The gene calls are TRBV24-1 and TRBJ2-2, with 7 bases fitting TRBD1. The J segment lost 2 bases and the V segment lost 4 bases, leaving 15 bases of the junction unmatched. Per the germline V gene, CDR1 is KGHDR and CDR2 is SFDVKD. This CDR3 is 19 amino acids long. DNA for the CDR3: TGTGCCACCAGTGAACCGGGACAGACGACTTTCCTTAACACCGGGGAGCTGTTTTTT. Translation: CATSEPGQTTFLNTGELFF.

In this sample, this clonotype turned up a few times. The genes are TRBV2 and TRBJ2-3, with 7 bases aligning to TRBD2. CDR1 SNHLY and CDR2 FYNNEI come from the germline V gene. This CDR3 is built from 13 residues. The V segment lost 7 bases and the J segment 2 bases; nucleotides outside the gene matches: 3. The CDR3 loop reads CASKRGYTDTQYF. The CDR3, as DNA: TGTGCCAGCAAGCGGGGATACACAGATACGCAGTATTTT.